These 26 T cell receptor beta chains originate from one sample sequenced in a study of Graves' ophthalmopathy and Graves' hyperthyroidism. RNA served as the template for amplifying TCR beta CDR3 regions. Investigators did first-round RT-PCR with HTBI primers, then second-round multiplex PCR. From the multiplex PCR reads, TCRdb called clonotypes with MiXCR, one entry per CDR3 protein. Among about 740,000 distinct CDR3 sequences listed, roughly 40% were seen once. The sequencing input was peripheral blood. All receptors come from an adult man with Graves' ophthalmopathy.

There are a few counts of this clonotype. The chain carries TRBV4-1 and TRBJ2-7; D ambiguous. V was cut by 4 bases and J by 2 bases, with 12 bases left in between. CDR3 length: 14 residues. Germline CDR1 MGHRA, CDR2 YSYEKL. This chain's CDR3 is CASSPQTPPYEQYF. Written as DNA, the CDR3 is TGCGCCAGCAGCCCGCAGACACCTCCCTACGAGCAGTACTTC.

The chain links TRBV29-1 to TRBJ1-1, with D maybe TRBD1 (5 bases). The CDR3 sequence is 14 residues long. The germline CDR1 and CDR2 sequences are SQVTM and ANQGSEA. V shed 0 bases and J shed 2 bases, with 10 bases lying between them. The CDR3 here is CSVEEYQGNTEAFF. CDR3 nucleotides: TGCAGCGTTGAAGAGTATCAGGGTAACACTGAAGCTTTCTTT.

The chain employs TRBV7-3 and TRBJ2-2; the D gene is possibly TRBD1 (8 bases). CDR1 SGHTA and CDR2 FQGTGA come from the germline V gene. The CDR3 extends over 17 amino acids. V lost 2 bases, J lost 1 base, and 14 bases lay in between. CDR3 in DNA: TGTGCCAGCAGCTTATGGGGGGGACAGGAGAACACCGGGGAGCTGTTTTTT. It translates to CASSLWGGQENTGELFF.

Regarding this clonotype: This may stem from a read error, because a much larger clone lies one nucleotide away. J is TRBJ1-1 and V is TRBV19; D uncertain. Looked up from germline, CDR1 is LNHDA and CDR2 is SQIVND (reference sequence). CDR3 length: 16 residues. The CDR3 protein is CASSIMGRVQNIEAFF. As DNA, the CDR3 is TGTGCCAGTAGTATTATGGGCCGTGTCCAGAACATTGAAGCTTTCTTT. The variable domain in full, completed from reference TRBV19 and TRBJ1-1, reads DGGITQSPKYLFRKEGQNVTLSCEQNLNHDAMYWYRQDPGQGLRLIYYSQIVNDFQKGDIAEGYSVSREKKESFPLTVTSAQKNPTAFYLCASSIMGRVQNIEAFFGQGTRLTVV.

This chain uses TRBV2 with TRBJ2-7, with TRBD1 matching over 7 bases. With 6 bases clipped from V and 0 bases from J, the junction kept 11 bases outside the gene matches. Germline V gene lookup returns CDR1 SNHLY and CDR2 FYNNEI. There are 16 residues in the CDR3. The CDR3 sequence: CASSAYRDSSSYEQYF. Here the CDR3 DNA reads TGTGCCAGCAGCGCCTACCGGGACAGCAGCTCCTACGAGCAGTACTTC.

Regarding this clonotype: An end of the junction differs from the germline gene, which may be a read error. This sequence joins TRBV12-3 or TRBV12-4 and TRBJ2-7; weak D call: TRBD1 (6 bases). The CDR3 length is 14 residues. The DNA of the CDR3 is TGTGCCAGCAGTTTAGTGGCAGGGGACCCTTTTACGCACTTC. As protein: CASSLVAGDPFTHF.

The V call is TRBV7-2, the J call TRBJ2-7, with D possibly TRBD1 on 5 matching bases. V was pared by 3 bases and J by 4 bases, with 13 bases between. The CDR3 is 14 residues long. Germline V CDR1 and CDR2: SGHTA, FQGNSA. Written as DNA, the CDR3 is TGTGCCAGCAGCTTGGAGACAGATGCGTACGAGCAGTACTTC. It encodes CASSLETDAYEQYF.

This chain links TRBV7-6 with TRBJ1-1; 8 bases align to TRBD1. Germline V gives CDR1 SGHVS, CDR2 FNYEAQ. The CDR3 sequence is 15 residues long. The junction had 12 bases not matched to a gene; V was cut back by 5 bases and J by 7 bases. CDR3 sequence (DNA): TGTGCCAGCAGCAATATGGGGACAGGACAGATTGAAGCTTTCTTT. The encoded protein is CASSNMGTGQIEAFF.

The chain employs TRBV4-1 and TRBJ2-7; 7 bases fit TRBD1. Germline CDR1 and CDR2: MGHRA and YSYEKL. The CDR3 spans 13 residues. V lost 2 bases, J lost 6 bases, and 4 bases stayed unmatched. This CDR3 reads CASSQTQGTEQYF. CDR3 bases: TGCGCCAGCAGCCAAACACAGGGGACCGAGCAGTACTTC.

This clonotype was detected ten times or more. The chain is built from TRBV12-3 or TRBV12-4 and TRBJ1-6; 8 nucleotides agree with TRBD1. V shed 5 bases, J shed 9 bases, and the junction held 6 bases outside the gene matches. This CDR3 is built from 14 residues. DNA for the CDR3: TGTGCCAGCAGTGGCGGACAGGGATCTTCACCCCTCCACTTT. Its protein product is CASSGGQGSSPLHF.

The V gene is TRBV19, the J gene TRBJ2-6; possibly TRBD1 for D (5 bases). Germline V gene sequence: CDR1 LNHDA, CDR2 SQIVND (reference sequence). This CDR3 comprises 13 residues. The ends were cut back, 6 bases at V and 4 bases at J, with 7 bases in the middle. CDR3 nucleotide sequence: TGTGCCAGTAGCAGACAGGGGGCCAACGTCCTGACTTTC. Protein product: CASSRQGANVLTF.

This clonotype showed up just a few times. The chain recombines TRBV12-3 or TRBV12-4 with TRBJ2-2; the D gene is possibly TRBD1 (6 bases). The ends were cut back, 3 bases at V and 2 bases at J, with 13 bases in the middle. This CDR3 has 16 amino acids. CDR3 nucleotide sequence: TGTGCCAGCAGTTTCAGCAGGGGTCTAAACACCGGGGAGCTGTTTTTT. It codes for CASSFSRGLNTGELFF.

This sequence joins TRBV12-3 or TRBV12-4 and TRBJ2-7, with 8 bases fitting TRBD1. V lost 6 bases, J lost 5 bases, and 9 bases stayed unmatched. The CDR3 has 14 residues. The CDR3 protein is CASRPNTGGDEQYF. Written as DNA, the CDR3 is TGTGCCAGCAGGCCCAATACAGGGGGAGACGAGCAGTACTTC.

Note on this clonotype: Just one base apart from a much larger clone, this may be a read error. This is likely a read error, given that the CDR3 carries no conserved phenylalanine or tryptophan at its end. This chain joins TRBV15 and TRBJ2-5; no firm D call. V was pared by 1 base and J by 5 bases, with 8 bases between. The germline gives CDR1 LNHNV, CDR2 YYDKDF (reference sequence). There are 13 residues in the CDR3. The CDR3: CATSRARLETQYL. The CDR3, as DNA: TGTGCCACCAGCAGAGCTAGGTTGGAGACCCAGTACCTC.

This chain links TRBV7-2 with TRBJ2-5, with D perhaps matching TRBD1 (5 bases). The CDR3 totals 12 residues. CDR1 SGHTA and CDR2 FQGNSA come from the germline V gene. Trimming pared 5 bases from V and 4 bases from J, leaving 8 bases between. The CDR3 DNA reads TGTGCCAGCAGCGGCAGGGTAGAGACCCAGTACTTC. Its translation: CASSGRVETQYF.

The chain's CDR3 is CASSGAGVSYNEQFF. The CDR3 coding sequence is TGCGCCAGCAGTGGGGCGGGAGTCAGCTACAATGAGCAGTTCTTC. The V call is TRBV10-1, the J call TRBJ2-1; 7 bases agree with TRBD2. J was trimmed by 3 bases and V by 4 bases; bases with no gene match: 6. There are 15 residues in the CDR3. Germline assignment: CDR1 WNHNN and CDR2 SYGVQD (reference sequence).

The chain couples TRBV25-1 to TRBJ2-2, with D tentatively TRBD2 (6 bases). This CDR3 comprises 13 residues. Per the germline V gene, CDR1 is MGHDK and CDR2 is SYGVNS. V shed 6 bases and J shed 1 base, with 6 bases lying between them. CDR3 residues: CASRRENTGELFF. DNA for the CDR3: TGTGCCAGCAGGCGGGAGAACACCGGGGAGCTGTTTTTT.

This clonotype was seen a few times. The chain uses TRBV11-2 and TRBJ2-7, with 10 bases aligning to TRBD1. Germline V gene sequence: CDR1 SGHAT, CDR2 FQNNGV. This CDR3 comprises 15 residues. J gave up 6 bases and V 5 bases, and 10 bases lay outside the gene matches. CDR3 protein: CASSPDRGLFGEQYF. CDR3 DNA: TGTGCCAGCAGCCCCGACAGGGGGCTATTTGGCGAGCAGTACTTC.

V gene TRBV2 combines with J gene TRBJ2-7, with 13 bases matching TRBD2. Per the germline V gene, CDR1 is SNHLY and CDR2 is FYNNEI. V gave up 5 bases and J gave up 7 bases; unmatched junction bases: 17. The CDR3 contains 18 residues. The DNA of the CDR3 is TGTGCCAGCAGTCCCGGACTAGCGGGAGCGGGGAACACCGGGGAGCAGTACTTC. Protein: CASSPGLAGAGNTGEQYF. Drawing the rest from reference TRBV2 and TRBJ2-7, the complete variable domain is EPEVTQTPSHQVTQMGQEVILRCVPISNHLYFYWYRQILGQKVEFLVSFYNNEISEKSEIFDDQFSVERPDGSNFTLKIRSTKLEDSAMYFCASSPGLAGAGNTGEQYFGPGTRLTVT.

This clonotype was recorded a few times. A junction end diverges from the germline sequence, so it may reflect a read error. The CDR3 spells CASSQDTGTDRFHF. The CDR3 DNA reads TGCGCCAGCAGCCAAGATACAGGAACGGACCGATTCCACTTC. This chain connects TRBV7-2 to TRBJ2-7; TRBD1 is a possible D gene (5 bases). Germline assignment: CDR1 SGHTA and CDR2 FQGNSA. This CDR3 spans 14 amino acids. Variable domain in full (rest from reference TRBV7-2 and TRBJ2-7): GAGVSQSPSNKVTEKGKDVELRCDPISGHTALYWYRQSLGQGLEFLIYFQGNSAPDKSGLPSDRFSAERTGGSVSTLTIQRTQQEDSAVYLCASSQDTGTDRFHFGPGTRLTVT.

This clonotype turned up a few times. V and J are TRBV29-1 and TRBJ1-4; 7 bases map to TRBD1. V gave up 7 bases and J gave up 0 bases; unmatched junction bases: 11. Per germline, CDR1 SQVTM and CDR2 ANQGSEA. The CDR3 runs to 16 residues. CDR3 protein: CSARDSFFATNEKLFF. The DNA of the CDR3 is TGCAGCGCCCGGGACAGTTTCTTTGCAACTAATGAAAAACTGTTTTTT.

On this clonotype itself: It is likely a read error, because the conserved phenylalanine at the end of the CDR3 is missing. CDR3 nucleotide sequence: TGTGCCAGCAGGGAAAACCCTGGGAGTTCACCCCTCCACCTT. It yields the protein CASRENPGSSPLHL. The chain uses TRBV2 and TRBJ1-6; D unclear. This CDR3 is built from 14 residues. Germline-derived CDR1 and CDR2 are SNHLY and FYNNEI. V lost 6 bases and J lost 9, with 15 bases in between.

The CDR3 is CASSLGGTGGFANEKLFF. The DNA of the CDR3 is TGTGCCAGCAGCTTAGGCGGGACAGGGGGCTTCGCTAATGAAAAACTGTTTTTT. The gene calls are TRBV11-1 and TRBJ1-4; 12 nucleotides line up with TRBD1. CDR1 is SGHAT, CDR2 FQDESV, per germline (reference sequence). The CDR3 spans 18 residues. V shed 1 base, J shed 3 bases, and the junction held 6 bases outside the gene matches.

This clonotype was detected only a few times. The V call is TRBV12-3 or TRBV12-4, the J call TRBJ2-6; 11 nucleotides match TRBD1. CDR3 length: 16 amino acids. The V segment lost 5 bases and the J segment 2 bases; nucleotides outside the gene matches: 2. The CDR3 nucleotides are TGTGCCAGCAGTGGGACAGGGGGGGCTGGGGCCAACGTCCTGACTTTC. Translation: CASSGTGGAGANVLTF.

This clonotype has a handful of counts. This chain uses TRBV5-1 with TRBJ2-7, with 9 bases identical to TRBD1. The trim removed 4 bases at V and 6 bases at J, leaving 8 bases unmatched. The CDR3 sequence is 14 residues long. The V gene's germline CDR1 is SGHRS and CDR2 YFSETQ. The CDR3, as DNA: TGCGCCAGCAGCGTGGTAGGGACAGGGAGCGAGCAGTACTTC. Its protein is CASSVVGTGSEQYF. The whole variable domain, remainder taken from reference TRBV5-1 and TRBJ2-7, is KAGVTQTPRYLIKTRGQQVTLSCSPISGHRSVSWYQQTPGQGLQFLFEYFSETQRNKGNFPGRFSGRQFSNSRSEMNVSTLELGDSALYLCASSVVGTGSEQYFGPGTRLTVT.

The chain employs TRBV6-1 and TRBJ1-2; 9 nucleotides match TRBD1. This CDR3 has 15 amino acids. V trimming: 7 bases; J trimming: 4 bases; junction bases outside the gene matches: 10. Germline V gene lookup returns CDR1 MNHNS and CDR2 SASEGT. The CDR3 DNA reads as TGTGCCAGCAAAACCGGGACAGGGCACTCCTATGGCTACACCTTC. Translation: CASKTGTGHSYGYTF.